This T cell receptor (beta chain) derives from a study of cytomegalovirus exposure and HLA in healthy donors. A note on this clone: The antigen remains undetermined.

Overall study findings and caveats: Later work found most CMV-associated TCR beta chains apparently HLA-restricted.

The PCR ran on 60 Vbeta and 13 Jbeta primers. Here immunoSEQ multiplex PCR was the method, and the copy in TCRdb shows in-frame clones only, minus some. This sample has about 150,000 clones; roughly 80% occur once, and the top ten carry more than 5.5%. The germline V gene has CDR1 SGHDT and CDR2 YYEEEE. The CDR3 has 15 amino acids. With V trimmed by 4 bases and J by 0 bases, 6 bases remained unmatched. This TCR came from a man aged 30 to 39 in good health and CMV-seropositive. The chain combines TRBV5-6 with TRBJ2-7, with TRBD1 identical over 8 bases. Sequencing input: PBMCs. DNA for the CDR3: TGTGCCAGCAGCCCGGAAACAGGGGGCTCCTACGAGCAGTACTTC. It encodes CASSPETGGSYEQYF.